Listed below are T cell receptor beta chains from one sample, sequenced in a study of cytomegalovirus exposure and HLA in healthy donors. Data came from immunoSEQ multiplex PCR; TCRdb stores just in-frame clones and leaves some out. The listing records tens of thousands of clones. The sample was PBMCs. The receptor source for this set is a female donor in good health and CMV-seronegative. Each CDR3 is given without its conserved first and last residue.

>12|TRBV5-1
ASRPNRGNTEAF
>12|TRBV29-1
SVDAGGGGNNIY
>11|TRBV30
AWVDREGSPLH
>13|TRBV4-2
ASSQPGTGNTEAF
>12|TRBV5-6
ASSLGQGPGGYT
>13|TRBV6-6
ASKETGGWTTEAF
>11|TRBV4-2
ASSPGTVDEQY
>13|TRBV4-2
ASSQARLENTEAF
>12|TRBV5-1
ASSSGTGEEKLF
>10|TRBV18
ASSPLSYEQY
>13|TRBV9
ASFRGTSEVYEQY
>10|TRBV29-1
SGLGGIDGYT
>12|TRBV7-8
ASSPTRRNQPQH
>14|TRBV6-5
ASSYGGGLSGNTIY
>14|TRBV7-6
ASSLARTGEVREQY
>12|TRBV9
ASSESRGAEEQY
>13|TRBV7-8
ASSLGLAGAYEQY
>13|TRBV6-1
ASSEGAGEIGELF
>11|TRBV19
ASSTTDTDTQY
>14|TRBV18
ASSPIGQGSGNTIY
>10|TRBV4-3
ASSEGDYGYT
>12|TRBV9
ASSFLAASYEQY
>11|TRBV18
ASSPPYEVTQY
>15|TRBV15
ATSRDWQVSSNQPQH
>9|TRBV20-1
SARDGLAPH
>11|TRBV6-5
ASQAWLNTEAF
>13|TRBV11-2
ASSLWTILNTEAF
>12|TRBV30
AWSPDRGLSGYT
>13|TRBV11-3
ASSADGGSSYEQY
>12|TRBV6-5
ASRSGVLGTEAF
>10|TRBV29-1
SVARGNDGYT
>11|TRBV6-5
ATTGNLNTEAF
>11|TRBV30
AWSQGARAEAF
>11|TRBV19
ASSIHMNTEAF
>13|TRBV7-8
ASSRSDRADQPQH
>15|TRBV4-1
ASSHPETGIDADTQY
>11|TRBV5-6
ASSSTGNSPLH
>12|TRBV29-1
SVVGRGANYGYT
>17|TRBV11-3
ASSRGAGQVTKRNEKLF
>13|TRBV5-6
ASRQAGGPDNEQF
>12|TRBV30
AWSGRGINQPQH
>12|TRBV4-1
ASSSPTRGEEAF
>11|TRBV6-5
ASSRQGAGELF
>12|TRBV28
ASSSQGAKETQY
>11|TRBV5-1
ASSLVAGYEQY
>11|TRBV30
AWSPTGGYGYT
>17|TRBV4-1
ASSQDWGSSGSTGETQY
>13|TRBV15
ATSSGTSGYNEQF
>10|TRBV6-1
ASSTNTGELF
>12|TRBV18
ASSPGQGFHEQF
>16|TRBV27
ASSPGTMSAYSGNTIY
>11|TRBV7-2
ASSRGGEETQY
>9|TRBV29-1
SVGSWIGYT
>14|TRBV27
ASGRGKWVRSYEQY
>12|TRBV30
AWGIGTAPNEQY
>14|TRBV15
ATSKVRGSYNSPLH
>13|TRBV7-9
ASSTGQGQTDTQY
>8|TRBV20-1
KTGWTEAF